These T cell receptor beta chains were read from a single sample in a study of blood T cell repertoires in COVID-19. The method was immunoSEQ multiplex PCR; TCRdb's version includes in-frame clones alone and lacks a portion of them. The data contain 350,000 to 450,000 clones, around 83% of them singletons. What was sequenced was PBMCs or T cells enriched from blood (not recorded which). Receptors were obtained from a woman aged 45 to 65 who had recovered from COVID-19. Each CDR3 is given with its conserved first and last residue.

v_call,j_call,cdr3_aa
TRBV7-2,TRBJ2-7,CASSFARFSSLNSYEQYF
TRBV7-9,TRBJ1-2,CASTRQPPNYGYTF
TRBV7-2,TRBJ2-5,CASSLGWGLAGLQETQYF
TRBV6-5,TRBJ2-2,CASSSREYGGTGELFF
TRBV10-3,TRBJ1-1,CAIREDRVGNTEAFF
TRBV7-2,TRBJ2-5,CASSLLSSQETQYF
TRBV27,TRBJ2-7,CASSSGQGTHEQYF
TRBV21-1,TRBJ2-5,CASSKRLGGLQETQYF
TRBV4-3,TRBJ1-6,CASSQEELGRSPLHF
TRBV7-3,TRBJ2-2,CASSQDGGSGELFF
TRBV7-2,TRBJ1-2,CASSLREGVANYGYTF
TRBV7-2,TRBJ2-3,CASRTSGGADTQYF
TRBV30,TRBJ1-5,CAWTDRANQPQHF
TRBV6-1,TRBJ1-1,CASSESGVYTEAFF
TRBV6-6,TRBJ2-3,CASSYFAGDTQYF
TRBV5-6,TRBJ1-6,CASSPGGGGLNSPLHF
TRBV5-6,TRBJ2-2,CASSKTGLGTGELFF
TRBV10-3,TRBJ2-7,CATSLLSYEQYF
TRBV3-1/TRBV3-2,TRBJ1-3,CASSPRDSFGNTIYF
TRBV7-9,TRBJ1-2,CASSFPGYGYTF
TRBV2,TRBJ1-4,CASSGRGARTNEKLFF
TRBV5-1,TRBJ1-6,CASSSTGAGNSPLHF
TRBV4-3,TRBJ1-5,CASSQARSQPQHF
TRBV27,TRBJ2-1,CANSFSLDRVHNEQFF
TRBV6-4,TRBJ1-5,CASRGSKDSNQPQHF
TRBV10-3,TRBJ1-4,CAISDRDRGNEKLFF
TRBV5-4,TRBJ2-5,CASSTGLAGQETQYF
TRBV7-9,TRBJ1-5,CASSLSISNQPQHF
TRBV9,TRBJ1-3,CASSARDPGNTIYF
TRBV11-3,TRBJ1-6,CASSLATNYNSPLHF
TRBV7-2,TRBJ2-7,CASKKGREAAYEQYF
TRBV5-1,TRBJ2-7,CASSLGGRTVNYEQYF
TRBV5-1,TRBJ1-4,CASSLVAGTNEKLFF
TRBV4-3,TRBJ1-1,CASSQEGGRMNTEAFF
TRBV9,TRBJ2-5,CASSYGGGAGETQYF
TRBV9,TRBJ2-7,CASSQRPGQTYEQYF
TRBV18,TRBJ2-5,CASSPRNGGAETQYF
TRBV9,TRBJ2-2,CASSVGRLVDTGELFF
TRBV12-3/TRBV12-4,TRBJ1-5,CASRMTGNQPQHF
TRBV10-3,TRBJ1-6,CAIGETGENNSPLHF
TRBV27,TRBJ2-7,CASKLSGTSSAEQYF
TRBV5-4,TRBJ1-2,CASSLETDYGYTF
TRBV7-9,TRBJ1-1,CASSLARGWNTEAFF
TRBV7-2,TRBJ1-6,CASSLVGGMGSYNSPLHF
TRBV5-6,TRBJ1-5,CASSLAKGASNQPQHF
TRBV21-1,TRBJ2-3,CASSKEQGSWTDTQYF
TRBV19,TRBJ1-5,CASSILGPGQNQPQHF
TRBV7-9,TRBJ1-4,CASSLGGSSEKLFF
TRBV5-1,TRBJ1-1,CASSGQGGVTEAFF
TRBV4-2,TRBJ2-3,CASSQDMAGVGVADTQYF
TRBV5-1,TRBJ2-5,CASSLANTGEETQYF
TRBV7-3,TRBJ1-3,CASSLGFSGNTIYF
TRBV7-8,TRBJ1-4,CASSLVREGEKLFF
TRBV27,TRBJ1-2,CASTKGGGLNYGYTF
TRBV19,TRBJ2-3,CASSVSGDTQYF